Presented here are 30 T cell receptor beta chains from one specimen sequenced in a study of CD8 T cells in ankylosing spondylitis. TCRdb reanalysed the 5' RACE reads using MiXCR and keeps one entry per CDR3 protein. This sample yields 190,000 or so distinct CDR3 sequences, of which roughly 13% are seen a single time; approximately 15% belongs to the top ten. Sequencing was carried out using blood, either unsorted or a sorted T cell fraction (not recorded which). Receptor source: a male donor with ankylosing spondylitis or in good health (not recorded which).

V gene TRBV4-1 combines with J gene TRBJ2-7; 9 nucleotides line up with TRBD1. Looked up from germline, CDR1 is MGHRA and CDR2 is YSYEKL. The CDR3 extends over 14 amino acids. Trimming took 3 bases from V and 4 from J; bases not matched to a gene: 4. The CDR3 spells CASSQGTGRYEQYF. CDR3 nucleotides: TGCGCCAGCAGCCAGGGGACAGGGAGATACGAGCAGTACTTC.

The rearrangement links TRBV5-1 to TRBJ1-1; D is unresolved. CDR1 and CDR2 (germline): SGHRS, YFSETQ. The CDR3 is 15 residues long. With 0 bases removed from V and 2 bases from J, the gap between germline ends came to 11 bases. The CDR3 loop reads CASSLVAALNTEAFF. Written as DNA, the CDR3 is TGCGCCAGCAGCTTGGTTGCAGCCCTAAACACTGAAGCTTTCTTT.

The table lists this clonotype with a few counts. This rearrangement joins TRBV4-1 to TRBJ1-4; possible D gene TRBD1, 5 bases. V was shortened by 3 bases and J by 11 bases, with 13 bases between the two germline ends. The CDR3 covers 13 residues. Germline V CDR1 and CDR2: MGHRA, YSYEKL. In DNA form, the CDR3 reads TGCGCCAGCAGCCACGTGGGTGAGGGGAAACTGTTTTTT. Translation gives CASSHVGEGKLFF.

The sample holds a few counts of this clonotype. This chain uses TRBV24-1 with TRBJ2-7; D gene ambiguous. This CDR3 has 15 residues. Trimming cost V 6 bases and J 3 bases, with 17 bases left between them. CDR1 KGHDR and CDR2 SFDVKD come from the germline V gene. The CDR3 is CATSHDGPYVYEQYF. The CDR3 region has the DNA TGTGCCACCAGTCACGACGGGCCATATGTCTACGAGCAGTACTTC.

The chain recombines TRBV21-1 with TRBJ2-7; the D segment call TRBD1 is taken from the table without a DNA check. TRBV21-1 is a pseudogene locus. CDR3 length: 19 residues. The CDR3 bases are TGTGCCAGCAGCAAATGGAAGGGGACAGGGTCTCTGGGATCCTACGAGCAGTACTTC. Translation: CASSKWKGTGSLGSYEQYF.

This clonotype was observed a handful of times. The chain is built from TRBV10-3 and TRBJ2-7; D perhaps matches TRBD2 (5 bases). V was shortened by 0 bases and J by 3 bases, with 12 bases between the two germline ends. The CDR3 covers 15 residues. Germline CDR1 is ENHRY and CDR2 is SYGVKD. CDR3 residues: CAISESAGMRYEQYF. The CDR3 DNA follows: TGTGCCATCAGTGAGTCGGCGGGTATGCGCTACGAGCAGTACTTC.

The chain joins TRBV7-9 to TRBJ1-4; D perhaps matches TRBD1 (6 bases). CDR1 SEHNR and CDR2 FQNEAQ come from the germline V gene (reference sequence). V dropped 5 bases and J dropped 5 bases, with 15 bases sitting between them. The CDR3 spans 15 residues. The CDR3 sequence: CASSPDTGRNEKLFF. CDR3 DNA sequence: TGTGCCAGCAGCCCGGACACAGGGAGAAATGAAAAACTGTTTTTT.

This clonotype was counted a few times. This chain links TRBV12-3 or TRBV12-4 with TRBJ2-1; a weak D match, TRBD2 (7 bases). CDR3 size: 14 residues. Between the trimmed V and J ends, which lost 5 bases and 8 bases, there was a span of 16 bases. DNA for the CDR3: TGTGCCAGCAGTGGGGAAGGGGGGGCGGATGAGCAGTTCTTC. This sequence encodes CASSGEGGADEQFF.

This chain connects TRBV11-2 to TRBJ1-1; 7 bases are a match to TRBD1. This CDR3 has 21 residues. Germline V gene sequence: CDR1 SGHAT, CDR2 FQNNGV. J was trimmed by 3 bases and V by 3 bases; bases with no gene match: 25. In nucleotides, the CDR3 is TGTGCCAGCAGCTTCCTGCCGGGACAGCAGTCGATGGCCAAGAAAGACACTGAAGCTTTCTTT. This codes for CASSFLPGQQSMAKKDTEAFF.

This clonotype was observed a few times. This chain joins TRBV18 and TRBJ2-2, with D uncertain. V was cut by 8 bases and J by 2 bases, with 9 bases left in between. Germline CDR1 and CDR2: KGHSH and LQKENI. The CDR3 is 13 amino acids. CDR3 nucleotides: TGTGCCAGCCTATATTTCAACACCGGGGAGCTGTTTTTT. This sequence encodes CASLYFNTGELFF.

The chain couples TRBV4-1 to TRBJ1-6; D is unresolved. V was clipped by 2 bases and J by 7 bases, with 9 bases between them. This CDR3 spans 14 amino acids. Germline V CDR1 and CDR2: MGHRA, YSYEKL. The CDR3 region is CASSQYGWNSPLHF. In nucleotides, the CDR3 is TGCGCCAGCAGCCAATATGGGTGGAATTCACCCCTCCACTTT.

There are many counts of this clonotype. The gene calls are TRBV4-1 and TRBJ2-2, with D perhaps assigned TRBD1 or TRBD2 (5 bases each). V was pared by 4 bases and J by 3 bases, with 9 bases between. The CDR3 is 14 amino acids. The germline V gene encodes CDR1 MGHRA and CDR2 YSYEKL. CDR3 sequence: CASSPGLYTGELFF. CDR3 sequence (DNA): TGCGCCAGCAGCCCGGGGCTATACACCGGGGAGCTGTTTTTT.

CDR3 region: CASSLYQFAEGINEQFF. In nucleotides, the CDR3 is TGTGCCAGCAGCCTTTACCAATTTGCGGAGGGAATCAATGAGCAGTTCTTC. The rearrangement links TRBV5-5 to TRBJ2-1, with D possibly matching TRBD2 (6 bases). V lost 4 bases to trimming and J lost 6 bases, with 23 bases between them. The CDR3 covers 17 residues. Germline CDR1 reads SGHKS; CDR2 reads YYEKEE (reference sequence).

This clonotype was seen a handful of times. Here the CDR3 DNA reads TGTGCCAGCAGTCAAGGCCAAATCGGGGAGCAGTACTTC. Translated, it gives CASSQGQIGEQYF. J is TRBJ2-7 and V is TRBV11-1, with D uncertain. V gave up 6 bases and J gave up 7 bases, with 16 bases separating them. Germline CDR1 reads SGHAT; CDR2 reads FQDESV (reference sequence). The CDR3 is made up of 13 amino acids.

Only a few counts were recorded for this clonotype. The chain combines TRBV6-4 with TRBJ2-6; no clear D. This CDR3 is 17 amino acids long. Germline assignment: CDR1 MRHNA and CDR2 SNTAGT. With 0 bases removed from V and 1 base from J, the gap between germline ends came to 10 bases. The CDR3 sequence is CASSDSHSTSGANVLTF. CDR3 nucleotide sequence: TGTGCCAGCAGTGACTCGCACAGTACTTCTGGGGCCAACGTCCTGACTTTC.

This clonotype has a handful of counts. The chain recombines TRBV15 with TRBJ1-3; no definite D call. The CDR3 has 15 residues. Germline V gene sequence: CDR1 LNHNV, CDR2 YYDKDF (reference sequence). Between the trimmed V and J ends, which lost 3 bases and 0 bases, there was a span of 9 bases. The CDR3 DNA is TGTGCCACCAGCAGGGGTTTTGGCTCTGGAAACACCATATATTTT. It translates to CATSRGFGSGNTIYF.

V and J are TRBV6-5 and TRBJ1-2, with D maybe TRBD1 (5 bases). The CDR3 has 15 amino acids. The germline CDR1 and CDR2 sequences are MNHEY and SVGAGI. Trimming stripped 2 bases from V and 2 bases from J, with 12 bases between. CDR3 bases: TGTGCCAGCAGTTACGGGCCCGAGGGGAACTATGGCTACACCTTC. Protein: CASSYGPEGNYGYTF.

The rearrangement joins TRBV6-1 to TRBJ1-1; no clear D. Germline-derived CDR1 and CDR2 are MNHNS and SASEGT. CDR3 length equals 13 residues. The V and J ends lost 6 bases and 1 base respectively, with 9 bases between them. The CDR3 spells CASSVDSNTEAFF. In nucleotides, the CDR3 is TGTGCCAGCAGCGTCGACTCGAACACTGAAGCTTTCTTT.

This clonotype was seen only a few times. This chain connects TRBV21-1 to TRBJ2-7; the table's D call TRBD1 went unverified against the DNA. TRBV21-1 is noted as a pseudogene. This CDR3 is 15 amino acids long. The CDR3 coding sequence is TGTGCCAGCACCCCCCGTGGGCTAAACTCCTACGAGCAGTACTTC. It codes for CASTPRGLNSYEQYF.

The chain joins TRBV14 to TRBJ2-7, with unresolved D. V dropped 1 base and J dropped 0 bases, with 7 bases sitting between them. The length of the CDR3 is 14 residues. Germline V lookup: CDR1 SGHDN, CDR2 FVKESK. CDR3 sequence: CASSQVGPSYEQYF. CDR3 coding DNA: TGTGCCAGCAGCCAAGTTGGGCCCTCCTACGAGCAGTACTTC.

This clonotype was observed a handful of times. The chain is built from TRBV12-3 or TRBV12-4 and TRBJ1-2; unclear D gene. This CDR3 spans 12 amino acids. The ends were cut back, 7 bases at V and 4 bases at J, with 10 bases in the middle. The CDR3 sequence: CASTPTGYGYTF. The CDR3 region has the DNA TGTGCCAGCACCCCTACCGGCTATGGCTACACCTTC.

This clonotype came up many times. The rearrangement links TRBV12-3 or TRBV12-4 to TRBJ2-1; D ambiguous. This CDR3 has 12 residues. V was clipped by 1 base and J by 10 bases, with 8 bases between them. The CDR3 nucleotides read TGTGCCAGCAGTTTAGGGGTCCCGGAGCAGTTCTTC. This codes for CASSLGVPEQFF.

This chain joins TRBV6-4 and TRBJ2-3; 11 nucleotides align to TRBD2. The CDR3 is 16 residues long. With V trimmed by 8 bases and J by 0 bases, 7 bases remained unmatched. Germline CDR1 MRHNA, CDR2 SNTAGT. The CDR3 sequence: CASGVAGGASTDTQYF. The CDR3 DNA sequence: TGTGCCAGCGGGGTAGCGGGGGGGGCGAGCACAGATACGCAGTATTTT.

This clonotype was detected a few times. The rearrangement links TRBV27 to TRBJ1-5; D might be TRBD1 (5 bases). In germline, CDR1 is MNHEY, CDR2 SMNVEV (reference sequence). This CDR3 contains 14 residues. V was pared by 5 bases and J by 2 bases, with 10 bases between. The CDR3 nucleotides read TGTGCCAGCAGTGGGGCCTTCGGCAATCAGCCCCAGCATTTT. It codes for CASSGAFGNQPQHF.

The V gene is TRBV7-9, the J gene TRBJ2-1, with D hard to call. The CDR3 is 13 amino acids. Per the germline V gene, CDR1 is SEHNR and CDR2 is FQNEAQ (reference sequence). The V end lost 7 bases, the J end lost 6 bases, and 13 bases lay between the germline ends. CDR3 DNA: TGTGCCAGCATGAGGACCTTGGGCAATGAGCAGTTCTTC. This sequence encodes CASMRTLGNEQFF.

In its sample, this clonotype was seen many times. The rearrangement joins TRBV5-1 to TRBJ1-5; 10 nucleotides line up with TRBD1. Germline assignment: CDR1 SGHRS and CDR2 YFSETQ. The length of the CDR3 is 16 residues. With V trimmed by 4 bases and J by 3 bases, 7 bases remained unmatched. The CDR3: CASSSGTGEDNQPQHF. CDR3 DNA sequence: TGCGCCAGCAGCAGTGGGACAGGGGAGGACAATCAGCCCCAGCATTTT.

The gene calls are TRBV11-1 and TRBJ2-1; D not resolved. V was clipped by 1 base and J by 7 bases, with 5 bases between them. The CDR3 has 12 amino acids. Germline V gene lookup returns CDR1 SGHAT and CDR2 FQDESV (reference sequence). The CDR3 coding sequence is TGTGCCAGCAGCTTAGTACGGAATGAGCAGTTCTTC. Amino acids: CASSLVRNEQFF.

This clonotype was observed a handful of times. The chain uses TRBV15 and TRBJ2-2, with D possibly being TRBD2 (5 bases). The germline CDR1 and CDR2 sequences are LNHNV and YYDKDF (reference sequence). Trimming removed 3 bases at V and 2 bases at J, with 16 bases between. CDR3 size: 17 residues. The CDR3 DNA sequence: TGTGCCACCAGCAGTGACTATGACTATTCTAACACCGGGGAGCTGTTTTTT. It encodes CATSSDYDYSNTGELFF.

The rearrangement uses TRBV11-2 and TRBJ2-1, with 7 bases that match TRBD2. There are 18 residues in the CDR3. V lost 2 bases and J lost 0; bases outside the gene matches: 10. The germline CDR1 and CDR2 sequences are SGHAT and FQNNGV. CDR3 sequence (DNA): TGTGCCAGCAGCTTATTTGCGGGAGTCCCGAGCTCCTACAATGAGCAGTTCTTC. It encodes CASSLFAGVPSSYNEQFF.

V is TRBV12-3 or TRBV12-4 and J is TRBJ2-5, with D possibly matching TRBD2 (6 bases). This CDR3 spans 14 amino acids. Trimming left V 6 bases short and J 4 bases short, with 15 bases between. The chain's CDR3 is CASSPGIAAETQYF. In DNA, the CDR3 is TGTGCCAGCAGCCCCGGGATAGCGGCAGAGACCCAGTACTTC.